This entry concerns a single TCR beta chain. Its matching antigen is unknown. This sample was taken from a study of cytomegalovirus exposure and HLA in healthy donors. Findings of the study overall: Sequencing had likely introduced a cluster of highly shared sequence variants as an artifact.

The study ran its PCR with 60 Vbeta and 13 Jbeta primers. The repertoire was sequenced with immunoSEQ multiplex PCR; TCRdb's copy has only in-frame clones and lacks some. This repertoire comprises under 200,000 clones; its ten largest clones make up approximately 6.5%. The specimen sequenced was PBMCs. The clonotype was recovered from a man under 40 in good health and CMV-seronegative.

CDR3 amino acids: CASSLEWDSTGELFF. CDR3 bases: TGCGCCAGCAGCTTGGAATGGGACAGCACCGGGGAGCTGTTTTTT. The genes are TRBV5-1 and TRBJ2-2; 7 bases align to TRBD1. The CDR3 runs to 15 residues. Germline values: CDR1 SGHRS, CDR2 YFSETQ. J gave up 4 bases and V 0 bases, and 3 bases lay outside the gene matches.